This TCR beta chain was sequenced in a study of stem cell transplantation in POMP-related autoinflammatory disease. As for the study in general: Pre-transplant patients had naive-skewed CD4+ T cells and few CD8+ T cells. The study, taken as a whole, reports: PRAID patients trended toward lower TRB diversity and higher clonality in all analyzed T-cell subsets. Unique TRB V-J gene pairings were limited in number in patients with PRAID.

Worth noting for this clone: Antigen unknown.

V shed 3 bases and J 0 bases; nucleotides not matched to a gene: 6. Germline CDR1 LNHDA, CDR2 SQIVND (reference sequence). CDR3 size: 17 residues. Sequenced by immunoSEQ multiplex PCR; TCRdb stores in-frame clones only, minus some. Of under 9,500 clones listed, 80% to 90% are singletons. The source is a human patient with POMP-related autoinflammation and immune dysregulation (PRAID). A share of the T cells may be of graft donor origin. The sequencing here drew on CD8+ T cells from PBMCs, taken after stem cell transplantation. V is TRBV19 and J is TRBJ1-3; 9 nucleotides match TRBD1. The CDR3 DNA follows: TGTGCCAGTAGTATCGGGACAGGGAAAGGCTCTGGAAACACCATATATTTT. This sequence encodes CASSIGTGKGSGNTIYF.